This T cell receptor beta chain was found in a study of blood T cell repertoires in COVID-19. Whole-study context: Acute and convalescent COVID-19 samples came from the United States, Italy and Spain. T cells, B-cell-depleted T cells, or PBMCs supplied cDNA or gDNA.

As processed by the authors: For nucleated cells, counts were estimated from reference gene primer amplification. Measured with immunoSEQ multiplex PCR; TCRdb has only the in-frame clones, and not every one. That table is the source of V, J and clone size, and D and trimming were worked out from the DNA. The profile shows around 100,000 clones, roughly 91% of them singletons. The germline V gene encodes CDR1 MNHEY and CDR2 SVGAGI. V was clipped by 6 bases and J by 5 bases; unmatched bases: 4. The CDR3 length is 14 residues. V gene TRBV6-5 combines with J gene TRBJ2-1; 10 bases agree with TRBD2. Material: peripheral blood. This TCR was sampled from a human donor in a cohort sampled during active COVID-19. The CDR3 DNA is TGTGCCAGCAGACTAGCGGGACTTAACAATGAGCAGTTCTTC. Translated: CASRLAGLNNEQFF.